This is a list of T cell receptor beta chains from one sample in a study of blood T cell repertoires in COVID-19. The method was immunoSEQ multiplex PCR; TCRdb's version includes in-frame clones alone and lacks a portion of them. The sample shows 260,000 or so clones, approximately 86% of them seen only once. The sequenced sample consisted of peripheral blood. These receptors all come from a man between 18 and 29 years old with active or convalescent COVID-19. Both conserved end residues are part of each CDR3. The D gene is left open where the match is weak. Clone sizes are given selectively: once, few, many, or a class where the clone is expanded.

>TRBV13|TRBJ2-1|.|.
TGTGCCAGCAGCTTTCCCCCCTTGTACAATGAGCAGTTCTTC
CASSFPPLYNEQFF
>TRBV29-1|TRBJ1-1|.|.
TGCAGCGTGGACAGGAACACTGAAGCTTTCTTT
CSVDRNTEAFF
>TRBV9|TRBJ2-3|.|.
TGTGCCAGCAGCGCGCAGGGACTCCCACTCACAGATACGCAGTATTTT
CASSAQGLPLTDTQYF
>TRBV2|TRBJ2-7|.|.
TGTGCCAGCAGTGAAAGCCACCCCCACTCCTACGAGCAGTACTTC
CASSESHPHSYEQYF
>TRBV5-5|TRBJ2-7|TRBD2|.
TGTGCCAGCAGCTCATCGGGGGGACGCGAGCAGTACTTC
CASSSSGGREQYF
>TRBV19|TRBJ2-1|.|.
TGTGCCAGTAGTATAAAGGTAGGCCAGGGTATCCACAATGAGCAGTTCTTC
CASSIKVGQGIHNEQFF
>TRBV4-1|TRBJ2-5|TRBD1|.
TGCGCCAGCAGCCAAGATGATTTTTGGACAGGCCGCCAAGAGACCCAGTACTTC
CASSQDDFWTGRQETQYF
>TRBV9|TRBJ1-1|.|.
TGTGCCAGCGGGCCCGGGGGGGCGAACACTGAAGCTTTCTTT
CASGPGGANTEAFF
>TRBV2|TRBJ1-6|TRBD1|.
TGTGCCAGCAGTCCTGGGACAGGGGAAACCTATAATTCACCCCTCCACTTT
CASSPGTGETYNSPLHF
>TRBV2|TRBJ1-1|TRBD1|few
TGTGCCAGCACCGACGGGGACAGGGCGGGTATGAACACTGAAGCTTTCTTT
CASTDGDRAGMNTEAFF
>TRBV27|TRBJ1-5|.|.
TGTGCCAGCAGAGGAGGCGGCCTTCAGCCCCAGCATTTT
CASRGGGLQPQHF
>TRBV10-3|TRBJ1-2|.|.
TGTGCCATCAGTGGCTCCTTTTTGGCCACCAACTATGGCTACACCTTC
CAISGSFLATNYGYTF
>TRBV29-1|TRBJ1-1|.|.
TGCAGCGTTGACGGCGGGAACACTGAAGCTTTCTTT
CSVDGGNTEAFF
>TRBV5-1|TRBJ1-3|TRBD1|.
TGCGCCAGCAGTTCCCAGACAGGGGCGACTTTGAGCTCTGGAAACACCATATATTTT
CASSSQTGATLSSGNTIYF
>TRBV9|TRBJ2-7|TRBD2|.
TGTGCCAGCAGCGTGGAGCGGGACCCCGTGGAGCAGTACTTC
CASSVERDPVEQYF
>TRBV10-1|TRBJ2-2|.|.
TGCGCCAGCAGTGAGGCGGGAAACACCGGGGAGCTGTTTTTT
CASSEAGNTGELFF
>TRBV5-6|TRBJ2-7|.|once
TGTGCCAGCAGCTTGGGTCAGTCCTACGAGCAGTACTTC
CASSLGQSYEQYF
>TRBV12-5|TRBJ1-4|.|.
TGTGCTAGTGGTTTGGTTGCGGGGTTCGAGGACGAAAAACTGTTTTTT
CASGLVAGFEDEKLFF
>TRBV19|TRBJ1-2|.|.
TGTGCCAGCCGACGGGGGGCTAATGGCTACACCTTC
CASRRGANGYTF
>TRBV7-8|TRBJ2-1|TRBD2|.
TGTGCCAGCAGCTTAGGGACTAGCGGTGAGCAGTTCTTC
CASSLGTSGEQFF
>TRBV7-9|TRBJ1-1|.|.
TGTGCCAGCAGCTTAGCAGGGGTCCCTGAAGCTTTCTTT
CASSLAGVPEAFF
>TRBV7-8|TRBJ2-3|.|.
TGTGCCAGCAGCCAAAGGACTTCGAGTGGGAATACGCAGTATTTT
CASSQRTSSGNTQYF
>TRBV6-5|TRBJ2-7|TRBD2|few
TGTGCCAGCCGAGCGGGGGGGACCGGGGGCGAGCAGTACTTC
CASRAGGTGGEQYF
>TRBV19|TRBJ2-5|.|.
TGTGCCAGTCAATCGGCAGGAAAGCCTTTTATCAATGGGACCCAGTACTTC
CASQSAGKPFINGTQYF
>TRBV5-4|TRBJ2-7|TRBD1|.
TGTGCCAGCAGCTTGCAAGGGACAGCCTACGAGCAGTACTTC
CASSLQGTAYEQYF
>TRBV7-4|TRBJ1-1|.|.
TGTGCCAGCAGCCCCGACAGGAACATGAACACTGAAGCTTTCTTT
CASSPDRNMNTEAFF
>TRBV29-1|TRBJ1-5|TRBD1|.
TGCAGCGTTGCGGTCGGGCAGGGGGGCAATCAGCCCCAGCATTTT
CSVAVGQGGNQPQHF
>TRBV10-1|TRBJ2-7|TRBD2|.
TGCGCCAGCAGTGAAGGACTAGCGGGCTCCTACGAGCAGTACTTC
CASSEGLAGSYEQYF
>TRBV21-1|TRBJ1-5|.|.
TGTGCCAGCAGCAAAAAGAGGGGAGGGGGGTGGAGCAATCAGCCCCAGCATTTT
CASSKKRGGGWSNQPQHF
>TRBV27|TRBJ1-5|.|.
TGTGCCAGCAGTTTATCAGCAAGCTATCAGCCCCAGCATTTT
CASSLSASYQPQHF
>TRBV4-3|TRBJ1-1|.|.
TGCGCCAGCAGCGATAGCGGGGGACGGAACACTGAAGCTTTCTTT
CASSDSGGRNTEAFF
>TRBV3-1/TRBV3-2|TRBJ2-7|.|.
TGTGCCAGCAGCCAAGATAATTCACGAGGGTACGAGCAGTACTTC
CASSQDNSRGYEQYF
>TRBV5-1|TRBJ2-2|.|once
TGCGCCAGCAGCTTGGGCGGGGACACCGGGGAGCTGTTTTTT
CASSLGGDTGELFF
>TRBV5-6|TRBJ2-4|TRBD1|once
TGTGCCAGCAGCCCCACAGGGGGCAAAAACATTCAGTACTTC
CASSPTGGKNIQYF
>TRBV14|TRBJ1-2|TRBD1|.
TGTGCCAGCAGCCTCCGGACAGGGGTTGTCTATGGCTACACCTTC
CASSLRTGVVYGYTF